These 22 T cell receptor beta chains came from one sample sequenced in a study of T-cell memory formation after mild COVID-19. MiXCR was run by TCRdb on the 5' RACE reads, yielding one entry per CDR3 protein. The table includes about 250,000 distinct CDR3 sequences, roughly 14% detected once. Source material: PBMCs or a T cell subset sorted from them (not recorded which). The receptors were sampled from an adult woman who had mild COVID-19 (a few samples of this study predate the infection). Cell type and time point are not known.

This clonotype appeared a few times. J is TRBJ2-1 and V is TRBV7-9, with D tentatively TRBD2 (5 bases). Trimming cost V 6 bases and J 2 bases, with 14 bases left between them. The CDR3 contains 15 residues. Germline CDR1 and CDR2: SEHNR and FQNEAQ (reference sequence). The DNA of the CDR3 is TGTGCCAGCAGTCCTCGGGGAACCGCCTACAATGAGCAGTTCTTC. The encoded protein is CASSPRGTAYNEQFF.

In DNA form, the CDR3 reads TGTGCCAGCAGTTCAACCTGGGGAGGGGGAAATGGCTACACCTTC. As protein: CASSSTWGGGNGYTF. The chain is built from TRBV2 and TRBJ1-2, with D possibly being TRBD1 (6 bases). V was cut by 5 bases and J by 6 bases, with 19 bases left in between. Germline assignment: CDR1 SNHLY and CDR2 FYNNEI. The CDR3 contains 15 residues.

Here the CDR3 reads CAITGTSRGTQYF. The CDR3 DNA reads as TGTGCCATCACCGGGACTAGCCGCGGGACCCAGTACTTC. The chain joins TRBV6-2 or TRBV6-3 to TRBJ2-5, with TRBD2 matching 9 bases. Germline-derived CDR1 and CDR2 are MNHEY and SVGEGT. The CDR3 is 13 residues long. Unmatched junction bases numbered 10, after V lost 10 bases and J lost 7 bases.

The chain is built from TRBV7-2 and TRBJ1-2; 9 nucleotides line up with TRBD1. V trimming: 0 bases; J trimming: 0 bases; junction bases outside the gene matches: 2. Germline V gives CDR1 SGHTA, CDR2 FQGNSA. The CDR3 runs 16 residues. The DNA of the CDR3 is TGTGCCAGCAGCTTAGCGGGGACAGGGACTAACTATGGCTACACCTTC. This codes for CASSLAGTGTNYGYTF.

In nucleotides, the CDR3 is TGTGCCACCAGTAAGGCCCAGAATCCCCTTGGGACTGAAGCTTTCTTT. It specifies CATSKAQNPLGTEAFF. V is TRBV24-1 and J is TRBJ1-1, with D unresolved. Germline V gene lookup returns CDR1 KGHDR and CDR2 SFDVKD. Trimming removed 6 bases from V and 5 bases from J, with 21 bases in between. The CDR3 runs 16 residues.

The J gene is TRBJ2-3, the V gene TRBV20-1, with TRBD2 matching over 14 bases. The germline V gene has CDR1 DFQATT and CDR2 SNEGSKA (reference sequence). V lost 6 bases, J lost 6 bases, and 17 bases stayed unmatched. The CDR3 contains 18 residues. CDR3 DNA sequence: TGCAGTGCGCACGCTTTTAGACTAGCGGGAGGGTTAACGGATACGCAGTATTTT. It specifies CSAHAFRLAGGLTDTQYF.

This clonotype showed up just a few times. This chain links TRBV24-1 with TRBJ1-2; tentative D call: TRBD1 (5 bases). CDR3 length: 16 amino acids. The germline CDR1 and CDR2 sequences are KGHDR and SFDVKD. V lost 4 bases and J 4 bases, leaving 18 bases between the germline ends. The CDR3 loop reads CATSDPRAPGLYGYTF. CDR3 DNA: TGTGCCACCAGTGACCCCAGGGCGCCCGGACTCTATGGCTACACCTTC.

V gene TRBV20-1 combines with J gene TRBJ2-3; 12 bases align to TRBD2. The ends lost 4 bases at V and 1 base at J; junction bases unmatched: 9. The germline V gene has CDR1 DFQATT and CDR2 SNEGSKA (reference sequence). This CDR3 spans 17 amino acids. Here the CDR3 DNA reads TGCAGTGCTAAAGGGCTAGCGGGGGGGAGCCGCACAGATACGCAGTATTTT. It is translated as CSAKGLAGGSRTDTQYF.

This clonotype was detected many times. The chain joins TRBV21-1 to TRBJ2-1; TRBD2, the table's D call, was not compared with the DNA. TRBV21-1 is given as a pseudogene. The CDR3 has 11 residues. The chain's CDR3 is CASSEGGEQFF. DNA of the CDR3: TGTGCCAGCAGCGAGGGAGGTGAGCAGTTCTTC.

The chain has TRBV9 and TRBJ1-3, with D possibly being TRBD1 (5 bases). CDR1 and CDR2 from the germline V gene are SGDLS and YYNGEE. The length of the CDR3 is 15 residues. V shed 0 bases and J shed 1 base, with 8 bases lying between them. CDR3 DNA: TGTGCCAGCAGCGTAGATGGGGGTTCTGGAAACACCATATATTTT. Encoded protein: CASSVDGGSGNTIYF.

The V gene is TRBV7-8, the J gene TRBJ2-1; TRBD2 agrees at 9 bases. Germline loops: CDR1 SGHVS, CDR2 FQNEAQ. V shed 5 bases, J shed 10 bases, and the junction held 12 bases outside the gene matches. This CDR3 has 15 amino acids. The CDR3 is CASSPKERGVGEQFF. The CDR3 DNA follows: TGTGCCAGCAGCCCCAAGGAGCGGGGGGTGGGGGAGCAGTTCTTC.

This clonotype has more than one count but fewer than ten. CDR3 sequence: CSVPASGQETQYF. CDR3 nucleotide sequence: TGCAGTGTACCGGCTAGCGGCCAAGAGACCCAGTACTTC. The rearrangement joins TRBV20-1 to TRBJ2-5, with 7 bases lining up with TRBD2. CDR3 length equals 13 residues. In germline, CDR1 is DFQATT, CDR2 SNEGSKA (reference sequence). V gave up 7 bases and J gave up 1 base; unmatched junction bases: 6.

This chain connects TRBV7-2 to TRBJ2-1; D is unclear. Germline CDR1 is SGHTA and CDR2 is FQGNSA. This CDR3 is built from 15 residues. Trimming pared 5 bases from V and 4 bases from J, leaving 15 bases between. CDR3 coding DNA: TGTGCCAGCAGCCAAAGTTACGGTCCTTACAATGAGCAGTTCTTC. Its translation: CASSQSYGPYNEQFF.

The rearrangement uses TRBV10-3 and TRBJ1-4; D not certain. The V end was cut by 11 bases, the J end by 5 bases, with 18 bases between. The CDR3 contains 14 residues. The germline V gene encodes CDR1 ENHRY and CDR2 SYGVKD. CDR3 loop: CASRKAEFNEKLFF. CDR3 DNA sequence: TGTGCCTCCCGGAAGGCAGAATTCAATGAAAAACTGTTTTTT.

This clonotype was seen a handful of times. The V and J genes are TRBV10-3 and TRBJ2-7; a weak D match, TRBD1 (6 bases). The V end lost 2 bases, the J end lost 1 base, and 9 bases lay between the germline ends. The CDR3 is 14 residues long. Germline CDR1 is ENHRY and CDR2 is SYGVKD. In DNA, the CDR3 is TGTGCCATCAGTGAGGACAGGACGTCCTACGAGCAGTACTTC. Protein product: CAISEDRTSYEQYF.

This chain uses TRBV20-1 with TRBJ2-5; D might be TRBD1 or TRBD2, each matching 5 bases. Germline V CDR1 and CDR2: DFQATT, SNEGSKA (reference sequence). The CDR3 length is 12 residues. With 4 bases removed from V and 5 bases from J, the gap between germline ends came to 11 bases. The CDR3 region is CSATGAGETQYF. Here the CDR3 DNA reads TGCAGTGCTACCGGGGCCGGGGAGACCCAGTACTTC.

This clonotype has ten or more counts. This sequence joins TRBV12-3 or TRBV12-4 and TRBJ1-2; D is unresolved. The CDR3 is made up of 13 amino acids. V was shortened by 6 bases and J by 6 bases, with 14 bases between the two germline ends. This chain's CDR3 is CASRITAGDGYTF. The DNA for the CDR3 is TGTGCCAGCAGAATTACGGCCGGGGATGGCTACACCTTC.

The chain joins TRBV20-1 to TRBJ2-5, with TRBD1 identical over 8 bases. Germline V gives CDR1 DFQATT, CDR2 SNEGSKA (reference sequence). This CDR3 contains 13 residues. V gave up 3 bases and J gave up 5 bases; unmatched junction bases: 5. The CDR3 coding sequence is TGCAGTGCTAGCCCCAGGGGGCGCGAGACCCAGTACTTC. Its protein is CSASPRGRETQYF.

This clonotype showed up just a few times. This chain joins TRBV29-1 and TRBJ2-1, with 12 bases that match TRBD1. Per germline, CDR1 SQVTM and CDR2 ANQGSEA. There are 14 residues in the CDR3. V lost 6 bases and J lost 3; bases outside the gene matches: 3. The CDR3: CSVGTGGFYNEQFF. CDR3 DNA: TGCAGCGTAGGGACAGGGGGCTTCTACAATGAGCAGTTCTTC.

This clonotype has more than one count but fewer than ten. The rearrangement uses TRBV7-3 and TRBJ2-1; weak D call: TRBD1 (6 bases). CDR1 and CDR2 (germline): SGHTA, FQGTGA. The CDR3 consists of 15 residues. CDR3 sequence reads: CAGSPGHFSYNEQFF. DNA of the CDR3: TGTGCGGGCAGCCCGGGACATTTCTCCTACAATGAGCAGTTCTTC.

This clonotype was seen repeatedly, ten times or more. The V and J genes are TRBV12-3 or TRBV12-4 and TRBJ2-7; D is unclear. The CDR3 covers 13 residues. The germline V and J ends were trimmed by 7 bases and 2 bases, with 12 bases remaining between them. CDR3 in amino acids: CASTPTGTYEQYF. DNA for the CDR3: TGTGCCAGCACCCCGACTGGAACCTACGAGCAGTACTTC.

The chain has TRBV29-1 and TRBJ2-7; 7 nucleotides line up with TRBD1. The junction had 8 bases not matched to a gene; V was cut back by 7 bases and J by 2 bases. The CDR3 extends over 13 amino acids. Germline lookup yields CDR1 SQVTM and CDR2 ANQGSEA. CDR3 sequence (DNA): TGCAGCGCGGCGAGAGGGACAGCCTACGAGCAGTACTTC. Translation: CSAARGTAYEQYF.